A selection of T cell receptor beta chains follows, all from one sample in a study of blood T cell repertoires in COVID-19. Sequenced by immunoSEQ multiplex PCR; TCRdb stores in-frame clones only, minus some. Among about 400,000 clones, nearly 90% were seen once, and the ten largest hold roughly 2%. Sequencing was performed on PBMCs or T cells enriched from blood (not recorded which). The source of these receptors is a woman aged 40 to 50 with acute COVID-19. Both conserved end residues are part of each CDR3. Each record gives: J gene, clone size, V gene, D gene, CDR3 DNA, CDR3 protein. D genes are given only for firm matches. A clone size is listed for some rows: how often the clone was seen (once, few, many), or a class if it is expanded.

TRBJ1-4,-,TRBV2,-,TGTGCCAGCAGCATGGGCCTCACCTCTAATGAAAAACTGTTTTTT,CASSMGLTSNEKLFF
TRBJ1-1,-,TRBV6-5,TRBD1,TGTGCCAGCAGCCGACAGGGCTTGGAAAACACTGAAGCTTTCTTT,CASSRQGLENTEAFF
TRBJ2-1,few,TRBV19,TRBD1,TGTGCCAGTAGTACCCGGGACAGGGTGAATGAGCAGTTCTTC,CASSTRDRVNEQFF
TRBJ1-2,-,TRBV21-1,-,TGTGCCAGCAGCAAATGGGGGGGCCTTAACTATGGCTACACCTTC,CASSKWGGLNYGYTF
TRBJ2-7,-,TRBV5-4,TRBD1,TGTGCCAGCAGCCATACCGGACAGGGGATCTACGAGCAGTACTTC,CASSHTGQGIYEQYF
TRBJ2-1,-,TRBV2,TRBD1,TGTGCCGTAGGACAGGGGCTGCTATCCTACAATGAGCAGTTCTTC,CAVGQGLLSYNEQFF
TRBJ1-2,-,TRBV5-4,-,TGTGCCAGCAGACCCGAAGGGGTATCCGGCTACACCTTC,CASRPEGVSGYTF
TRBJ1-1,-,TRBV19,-,TGTGCCAGTAGTATTCAGCGGGGGACTGAAGCTTTCTTT,CASSIQRGTEAFF
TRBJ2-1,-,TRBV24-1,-,TGTGCCACCAGTGACAGCTCCTACAATGAGCAGTTCTTC,CATSDSSYNEQFF
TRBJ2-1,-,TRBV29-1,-,TGCAGCGTTGAAGGGCTCTCCTACAATGAGCAGTTCTTC,CSVEGLSYNEQFF
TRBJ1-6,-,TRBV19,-,TGTGCCAGTATCCCGCGAGGGGGTAATTCACCCCTCCACTTT,CASIPRGGNSPLHF
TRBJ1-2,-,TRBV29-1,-,TGCAGCGTTGAGCCCGGAGGCGGGTATGGCTACACCTTC,CSVEPGGGYGYTF
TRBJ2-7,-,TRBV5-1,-,TGCGCCAGCAGCTTTAGTTACGGCGGCGAGCAGTACTTC,CASSFSYGGEQYF
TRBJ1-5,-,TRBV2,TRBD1,TGTGCCAGCAGAACAGGGGCCTATAGCAATCAGCCCCAGCATTTT,CASRTGAYSNQPQHF
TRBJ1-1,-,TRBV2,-,TGTGCCAGCAGGGGGGACAATGGGGAAGCTTTCTTT,CASRGDNGEAFF
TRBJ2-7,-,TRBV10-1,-,TGCGCCAGCAGTGCCCACAGCTCCTACGAGCAGTACTTC,CASSAHSSYEQYF
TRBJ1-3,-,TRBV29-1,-,TGCAGCGTTGAAGACCCAAGCGCTGGAAACACCATATATTTT,CSVEDPSAGNTIYF
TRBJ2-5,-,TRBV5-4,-,TGTGCCAGCAGCTTAAATCAGGGTGGTGGAGAGACCCAGTACTTC,CASSLNQGGGETQYF